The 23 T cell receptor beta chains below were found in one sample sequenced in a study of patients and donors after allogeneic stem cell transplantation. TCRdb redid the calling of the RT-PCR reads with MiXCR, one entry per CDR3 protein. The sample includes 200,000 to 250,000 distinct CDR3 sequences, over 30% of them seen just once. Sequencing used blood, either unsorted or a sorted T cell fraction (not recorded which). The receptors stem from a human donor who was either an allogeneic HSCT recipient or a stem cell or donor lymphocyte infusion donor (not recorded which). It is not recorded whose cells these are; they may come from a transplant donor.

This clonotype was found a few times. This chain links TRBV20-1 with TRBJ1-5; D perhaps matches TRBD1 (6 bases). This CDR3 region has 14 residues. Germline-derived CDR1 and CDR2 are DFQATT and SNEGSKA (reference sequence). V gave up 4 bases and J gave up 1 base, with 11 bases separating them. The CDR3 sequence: CSATTDRSNQPQHF. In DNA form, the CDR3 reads TGCAGTGCTACCACTGACAGGAGCAATCAGCCCCAGCATTTT.

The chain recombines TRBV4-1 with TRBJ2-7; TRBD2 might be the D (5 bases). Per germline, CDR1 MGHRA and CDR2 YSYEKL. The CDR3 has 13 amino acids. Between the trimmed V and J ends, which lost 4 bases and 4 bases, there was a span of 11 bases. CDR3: CASSPDEGYEQYF. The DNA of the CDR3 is TGCGCCAGCAGCCCAGACGAGGGATACGAGCAGTACTTC.

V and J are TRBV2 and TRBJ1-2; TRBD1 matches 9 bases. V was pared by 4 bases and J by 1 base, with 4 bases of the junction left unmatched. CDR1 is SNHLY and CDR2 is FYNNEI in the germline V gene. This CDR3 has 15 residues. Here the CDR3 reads CASSARQGVNYGYTF. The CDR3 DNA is TGTGCCAGCAGTGCCAGACAGGGGGTTAACTATGGCTACACCTTC.

This chain's CDR3 is CASSPQRRAPYGYTF. DNA for the CDR3: TGCGCCAGCAGCCCCCAGAGGAGGGCGCCCTATGGCTACACCTTC. The genes are TRBV5-1 and TRBJ1-2; no firm D call. V lost 4 bases, J lost 4 bases, and 17 bases lay in between. There are 15 residues in the CDR3. The germline V gene has CDR1 SGHRS and CDR2 YFSETQ.

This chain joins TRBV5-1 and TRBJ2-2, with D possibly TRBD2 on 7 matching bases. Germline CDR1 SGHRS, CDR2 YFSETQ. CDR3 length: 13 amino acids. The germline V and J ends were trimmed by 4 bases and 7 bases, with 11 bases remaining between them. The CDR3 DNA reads TGCGCCAGCAGCCGCGGGGGCAGCGGGGAGCTGTTTTTT. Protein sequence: CASSRGGSGELFF.

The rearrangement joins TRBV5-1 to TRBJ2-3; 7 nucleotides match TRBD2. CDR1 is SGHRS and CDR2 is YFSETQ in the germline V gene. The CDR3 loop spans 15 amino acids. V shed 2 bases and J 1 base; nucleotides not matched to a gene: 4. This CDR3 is CASSFLSGGTDTQYF. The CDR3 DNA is TGCGCCAGCAGCTTTCTCAGCGGGGGCACAGATACGCAGTATTTT.

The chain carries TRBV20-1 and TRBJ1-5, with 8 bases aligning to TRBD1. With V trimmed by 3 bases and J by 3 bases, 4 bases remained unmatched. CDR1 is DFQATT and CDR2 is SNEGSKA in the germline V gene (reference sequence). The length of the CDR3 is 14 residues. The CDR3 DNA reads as TGCAGTGCTAGCGGGACAGGTTACAATCAGCCCCAGCATTTT. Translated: CSASGTGYNQPQHF.

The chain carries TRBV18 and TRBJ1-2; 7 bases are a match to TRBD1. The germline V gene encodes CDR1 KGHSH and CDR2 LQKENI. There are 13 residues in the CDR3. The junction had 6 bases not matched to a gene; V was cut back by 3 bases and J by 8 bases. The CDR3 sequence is CASSPTGQAGYTF. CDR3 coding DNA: TGTGCCAGCTCACCGACCGGACAGGCAGGCTACACCTTC.

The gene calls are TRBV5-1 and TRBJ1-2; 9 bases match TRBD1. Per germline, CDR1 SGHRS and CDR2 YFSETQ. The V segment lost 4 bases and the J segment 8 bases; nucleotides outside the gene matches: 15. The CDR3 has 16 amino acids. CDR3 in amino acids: CASSRALNTGGRGYTF. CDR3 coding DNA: TGCGCCAGCAGCCGTGCCCTAAACACAGGGGGCCGGGGCTACACCTTC.

For the CDR3, the DNA is TGCAGTGCTAGAGACATTAACTATGGCTACACCTTC. Amino acid sequence: CSARDINYGYTF. The chain couples TRBV20-1 to TRBJ1-2; no clear D gene. CDR3 length: 12 amino acids. Germline CDR1 and CDR2: DFQATT and SNEGSKA (reference sequence). V was trimmed by 0 bases and J by 1 base, leaving 3 bases between them.

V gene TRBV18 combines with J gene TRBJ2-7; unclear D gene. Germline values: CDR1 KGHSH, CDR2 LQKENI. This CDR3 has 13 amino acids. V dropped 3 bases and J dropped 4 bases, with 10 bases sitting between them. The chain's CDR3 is CASSPGIVYEQYF. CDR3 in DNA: TGTGCCAGCTCACCCGGTATCGTTTACGAGCAGTACTTC.

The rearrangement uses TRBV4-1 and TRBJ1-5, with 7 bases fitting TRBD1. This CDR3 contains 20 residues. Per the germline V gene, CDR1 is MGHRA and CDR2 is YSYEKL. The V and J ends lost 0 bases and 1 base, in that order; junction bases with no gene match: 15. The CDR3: CASSQESRGRMMESNQPQHF. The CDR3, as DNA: TGCGCCAGCAGCCAAGAATCTAGGGGGCGCATGATGGAAAGCAATCAGCCCCAGCATTTT.

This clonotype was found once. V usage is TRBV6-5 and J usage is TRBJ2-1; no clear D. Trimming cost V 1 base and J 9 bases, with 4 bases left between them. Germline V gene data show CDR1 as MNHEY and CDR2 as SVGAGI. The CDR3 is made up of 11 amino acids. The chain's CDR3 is CASSYWGEQFF. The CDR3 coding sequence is TGTGCCAGCAGTTACTGGGGTGAGCAGTTCTTC.

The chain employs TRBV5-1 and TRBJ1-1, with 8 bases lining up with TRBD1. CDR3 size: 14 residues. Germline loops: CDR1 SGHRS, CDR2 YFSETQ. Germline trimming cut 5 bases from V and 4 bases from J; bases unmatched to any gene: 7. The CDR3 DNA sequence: TGCGCCAGCAGATTCCTACAGGGGGTCACTGAAGCTTTCTTT. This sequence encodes CASRFLQGVTEAFF.

This chain's CDR3 is CATSRDLATSTDTQYF. CDR3 coding DNA: TGTGCCACCAGCAGAGATCTAGCCACTAGCACAGATACGCAGTATTTT. This rearrangement joins TRBV15 to TRBJ2-3; the D gene is possibly TRBD2 (5 bases). Trimming removed 0 bases at V and 0 bases at J, with 10 bases between. Germline CDR1 reads LNHNV; CDR2 reads YYDKDF (reference sequence). The CDR3 has 16 amino acids.

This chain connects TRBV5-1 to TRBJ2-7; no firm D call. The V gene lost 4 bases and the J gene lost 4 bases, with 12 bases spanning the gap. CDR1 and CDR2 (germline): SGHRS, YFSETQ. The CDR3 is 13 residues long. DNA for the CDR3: TGCGCCAGCAGCGCTAACCTGGGGTACGAGCAGTACTTC. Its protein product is CASSANLGYEQYF.

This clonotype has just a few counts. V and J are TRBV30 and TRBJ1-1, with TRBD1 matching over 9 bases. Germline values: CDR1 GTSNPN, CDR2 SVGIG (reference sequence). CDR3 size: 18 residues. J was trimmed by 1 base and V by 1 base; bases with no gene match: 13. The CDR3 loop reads CAWSDADRGYLGNTEAFF. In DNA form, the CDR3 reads TGTGCCTGGAGTGACGCGGACAGGGGTTATTTGGGGAACACTGAAGCTTTCTTT.

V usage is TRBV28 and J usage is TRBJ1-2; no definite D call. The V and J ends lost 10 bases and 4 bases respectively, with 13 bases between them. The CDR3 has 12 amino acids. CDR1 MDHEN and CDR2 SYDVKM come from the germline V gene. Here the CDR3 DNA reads TGTGCCACCAAGGACGGTGCCTATGGCTACACCTTC. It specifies CATKDGAYGYTF.

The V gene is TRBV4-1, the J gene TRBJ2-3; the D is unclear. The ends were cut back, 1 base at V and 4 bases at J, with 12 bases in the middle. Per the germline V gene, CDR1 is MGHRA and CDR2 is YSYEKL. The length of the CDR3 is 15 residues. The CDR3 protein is CASSQVVPSADTQYF. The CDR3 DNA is TGCGCCAGCAGCCAAGTCGTCCCAAGCGCAGATACGCAGTATTTT.

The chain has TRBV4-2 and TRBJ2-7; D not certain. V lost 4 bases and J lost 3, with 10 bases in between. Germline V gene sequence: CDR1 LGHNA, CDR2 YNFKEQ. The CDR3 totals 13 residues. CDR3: CASSLTYRYEQYF. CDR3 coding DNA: TGTGCCAGCAGCCTGACCTACCGCTACGAGCAGTACTTC.

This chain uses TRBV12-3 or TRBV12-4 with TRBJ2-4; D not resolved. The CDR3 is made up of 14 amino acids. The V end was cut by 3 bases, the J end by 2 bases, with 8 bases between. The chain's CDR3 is CASSFERTKNIQYF. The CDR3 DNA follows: TGTGCCAGCAGTTTCGAAAGAACCAAAAACATTCAGTACTTC.

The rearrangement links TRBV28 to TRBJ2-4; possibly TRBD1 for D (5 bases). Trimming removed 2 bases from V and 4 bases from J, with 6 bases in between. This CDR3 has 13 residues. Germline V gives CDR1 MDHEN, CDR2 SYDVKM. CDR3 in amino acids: CASSLRQKNIQYF. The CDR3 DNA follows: TGTGCCAGCAGTTTAAGACAGAAAAACATTCAGTACTTC. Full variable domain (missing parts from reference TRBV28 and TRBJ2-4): DVKVTQSSRYLVKRTGEKVFLECVQDMDHENMFWYRQDPGLGLRLIYFSYDVKMKEKGDIPEGYSVSREKKERFSLILESASTNQTSMYLCASSLRQKNIQYFGAGTRLSVL.

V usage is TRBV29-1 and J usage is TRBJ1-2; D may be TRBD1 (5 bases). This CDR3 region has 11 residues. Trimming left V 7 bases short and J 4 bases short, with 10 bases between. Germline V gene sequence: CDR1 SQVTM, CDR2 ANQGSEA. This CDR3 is CSAVGGYGYTF. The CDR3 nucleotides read TGCAGCGCCGTGGGGGGCTATGGCTACACCTTC.